This T cell receptor (beta chain) emerged from a study of T cell changes during pregnancy in multiple sclerosis. CDR1 and CDR2 (germline): SGHRS, YFSETQ. CDR3 length: 14 residues. With 4 bases removed from V and 3 bases from J, the gap between germline ends came to 10 bases. TCRdb keeps only in-frame clones here, not all; method: immunoSEQ multiplex PCR. The sample gives 40,000 to 55,000 clones, about nine tenths of which show up once; approximately 0.61% is in the top ten. This receptor was obtained from a female donor in good health, enrolled as a control in a pregnancy study. The sequences come from CD4+ T cells from peripheral blood mononuclear cells, collected after pregnancy. This chain joins TRBV5-1 and TRBJ1-4; TRBD1 might be the D (6 bases). CDR3 region: CASSLRGPNEKLFF. The CDR3 bases are TGCGCCAGCAGCCTCAGGGGCCCTAATGAAAAACTGTTTTTT.